Below are 8 T cell receptor beta chains sequenced from a single sample in a study of cytomegalovirus exposure and HLA in healthy donors. PCR was performed using 60 Vbeta and 13 Jbeta primers. This table comes from immunoSEQ multiplex PCR, and its TCRdb copy is limited to in-frame clones, with some not included. The table lists about 170,000 clones. Source material: PBMCs. All receptors come from a woman between 55 and 75 years old in good health and CMV-seronegative.

This chain joins TRBV7-9 and TRBJ1-1, with 7 bases that match TRBD1. Germline CDR1 and CDR2: SEHNR and FQNEAQ (reference sequence). V shed 3 bases, J shed 5 bases, and the junction held 3 bases outside the gene matches. This CDR3 contains 13 residues. For the CDR3, the DNA is TGTGCCAGCAGCTTCGGCAGGGGGACTGAAGCTTTCTTT. Translated, it gives CASSFGRGTEAFF.

This chain joins TRBV13 and TRBJ1-1; D remains unclear. The germline CDR1 and CDR2 sequences are PRHDT and FYEKMQ (reference sequence). CDR3 size: 13 residues. V gave up 4 bases and J gave up 4 bases, with 10 bases separating them. CDR3 sequence (DNA): TGTGCCAGCAGCTCCACGGGTCCCACTGAAGCTTTCTTT. Protein sequence: CASSSTGPTEAFF.

The gene calls are TRBV29-1 and TRBJ2-2, with 12 bases fitting TRBD1. With V trimmed by 5 bases and J by 5 bases, 18 bases remained unmatched. Per germline, CDR1 SQVTM and CDR2 ANQGSEA. The CDR3 has 19 amino acids. CDR3 in DNA: TGCAGCGTTCCCTTATTGGGAAGCGGGACAGGGGGCGTAACCGGGGAGCTGTTTTTT. It codes for CSVPLLGSGTGGVTGELFF.

The CDR3: CASTQGQALNTEAFF. CDR3 nucleotide sequence: TGTGCCAGCACCCAGGGCCAGGCGCTGAACACTGAAGCTTTCTTT. The chain uses TRBV6-6 and TRBJ1-1, with D possibly TRBD1 on 5 matching bases. CDR1 is MNHNY, CDR2 SVGAGI, per germline (reference sequence). This CDR3 contains 15 residues. Trimming took off 7 bases at V and 0 bases at J, with 15 bases between the two ends.

The chain employs TRBV19 and TRBJ1-5, with no clear D. The V gene lost 1 base and the J gene lost 7 bases, with 8 bases spanning the gap. CDR1 and CDR2 (germline): LNHDA, SQIVND (reference sequence). The CDR3 sequence is 13 residues long. The CDR3 region is CASSIVGRQPQHF. The CDR3, as DNA: TGTGCCAGTAGTATAGTGGGCCGACAGCCCCAGCATTTT.

The rearrangement joins TRBV18 to TRBJ2-1; a weak D match, TRBD2 (5 bases). Germline V gene sequence: CDR1 KGHSH, CDR2 LQKENI. The CDR3 covers 14 residues. The V and J ends lost 0 bases and 12 bases respectively, with 15 bases between them. This chain's CDR3 is CASSPPNPRGWQFF. The CDR3, as DNA: TGTGCCAGCTCACCACCGAATCCCCGGGGTTGGCAGTTCTTC.

The genes are TRBV14 and TRBJ1-2, with 9 positions matching TRBD1. The germline gives CDR1 SGHDN, CDR2 FVKESK. This CDR3 is built from 14 residues. The V segment lost 2 bases and the J segment 7 bases; nucleotides outside the gene matches: 5. The DNA for the CDR3 is TGTGCCAGCAGCCAATTCGACAGGGGGTTTGGCTACACCTTC. Amino acid sequence: CASSQFDRGFGYTF.

The chain recombines TRBV6-1 with TRBJ2-7; D is perhaps TRBD2 (6 bases). Trimming stripped 6 bases from V and 2 bases from J, with 11 bases between. This CDR3 has 13 amino acids. Germline CDR1 reads MNHNS; CDR2 reads SASEGT. The CDR3 loop reads CASRELATYEQYF. CDR3 bases: TGTGCCAGCAGGGAGCTAGCGACCTACGAGCAGTACTTC.